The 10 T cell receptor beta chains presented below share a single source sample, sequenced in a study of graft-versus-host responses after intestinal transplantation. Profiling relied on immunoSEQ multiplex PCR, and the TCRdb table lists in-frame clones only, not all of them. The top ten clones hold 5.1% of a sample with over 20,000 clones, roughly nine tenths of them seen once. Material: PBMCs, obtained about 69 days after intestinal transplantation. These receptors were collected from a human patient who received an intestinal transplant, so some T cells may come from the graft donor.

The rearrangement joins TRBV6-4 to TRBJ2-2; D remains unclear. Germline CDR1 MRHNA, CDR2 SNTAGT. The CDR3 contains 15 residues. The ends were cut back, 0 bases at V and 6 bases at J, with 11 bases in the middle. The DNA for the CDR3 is TGTGCCAGCAGTGACTCGCAGAGCCCGGCCGGGGAGCTGTTTTTT. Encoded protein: CASSDSQSPAGELFF.

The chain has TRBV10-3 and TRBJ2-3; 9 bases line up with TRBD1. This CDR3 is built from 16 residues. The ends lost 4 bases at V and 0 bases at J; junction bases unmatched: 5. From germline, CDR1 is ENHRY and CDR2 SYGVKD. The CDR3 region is CAISGGTGPSTDTQYF. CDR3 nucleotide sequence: TGTGCCATCAGTGGGGGGACAGGGCCTAGCACAGATACGCAGTATTTT.

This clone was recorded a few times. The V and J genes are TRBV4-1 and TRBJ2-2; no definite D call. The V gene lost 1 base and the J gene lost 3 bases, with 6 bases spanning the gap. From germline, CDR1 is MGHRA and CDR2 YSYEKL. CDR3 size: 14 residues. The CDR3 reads CASSQGRYTGELFF. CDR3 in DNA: TGCGCCAGCAGCCAAGGGCGGTACACCGGGGAGCTGTTTTTT.

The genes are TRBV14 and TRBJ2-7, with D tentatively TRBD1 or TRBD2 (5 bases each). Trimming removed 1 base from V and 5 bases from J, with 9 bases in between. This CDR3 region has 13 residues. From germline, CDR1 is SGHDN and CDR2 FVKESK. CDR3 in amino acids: CASSQAGSDEQYF. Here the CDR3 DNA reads TGTGCCAGCAGCCAAGCAGGGAGCGACGAGCAGTACTTC.

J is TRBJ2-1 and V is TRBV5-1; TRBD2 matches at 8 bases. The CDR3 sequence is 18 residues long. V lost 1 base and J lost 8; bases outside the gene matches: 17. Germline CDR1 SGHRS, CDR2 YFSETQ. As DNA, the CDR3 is TGCGCCAGCAGCTTGTTCACTGGCGGGGGGCTCCTGAATGATGAGCAGTTCTTC. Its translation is CASSLFTGGGLLNDEQFF.

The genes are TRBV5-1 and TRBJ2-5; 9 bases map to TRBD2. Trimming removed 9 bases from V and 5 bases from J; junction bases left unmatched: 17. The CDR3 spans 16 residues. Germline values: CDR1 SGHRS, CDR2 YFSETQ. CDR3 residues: CATARGSGGGLETQYF. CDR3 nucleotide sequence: TGCGCCACCGCCCGGGGTAGCGGGGGCGGGTTGGAGACCCAGTACTTC.

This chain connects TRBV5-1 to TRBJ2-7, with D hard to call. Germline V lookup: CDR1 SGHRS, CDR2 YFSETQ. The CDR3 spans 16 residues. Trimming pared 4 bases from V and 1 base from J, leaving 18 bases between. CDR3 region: CASSRPINRPSYEQYF. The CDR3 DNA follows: TGCGCCAGCAGCCGGCCTATAAACCGGCCTTCCTACGAGCAGTACTTC. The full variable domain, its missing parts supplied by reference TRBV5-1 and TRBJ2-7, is KAGVTQTPRYLIKTRGQQVTLSCSPISGHRSVSWYQQTPGQGLQFLFEYFSETQRNKGNFPGRFSGRQFSNSRSEMNVSTLELGDSALYLCASSRPINRPSYEQYFGPGTRLTVT.

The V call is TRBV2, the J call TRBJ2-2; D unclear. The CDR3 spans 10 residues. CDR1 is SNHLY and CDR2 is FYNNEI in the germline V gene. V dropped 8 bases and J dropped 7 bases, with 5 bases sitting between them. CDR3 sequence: CASSVGELFF. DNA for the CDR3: TGTGCCAGCTCTGTCGGGGAGCTGTTTTTT.

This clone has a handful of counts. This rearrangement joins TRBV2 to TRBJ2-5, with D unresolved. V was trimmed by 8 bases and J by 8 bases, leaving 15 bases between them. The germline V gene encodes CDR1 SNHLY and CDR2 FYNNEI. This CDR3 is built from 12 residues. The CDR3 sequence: CASRRGDQTQYF. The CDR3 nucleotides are TGTGCCAGCCGGCGCGGCGACCAAACCCAGTACTTC.

The CDR3 nucleotides read TGCGCCAGCAGCGCAGGGACAGGGGGCTACCGGGGGGGCTACACCTTC. It is translated as CASSAGTGGYRGGYTF. The chain is built from TRBV4-3 and TRBJ1-2, with 12 bases lining up with TRBD1. The CDR3 is made up of 16 amino acids. V lost 5 bases, J lost 8 bases, and 12 bases stayed unmatched. The V gene's germline CDR1 is LGHNA and CDR2 YSLEER.